Reported below is one TCR beta chain. The V gene's germline CDR1 is SGHNT and CDR2 YYREEE (reference sequence). V dropped 0 bases and J dropped 6 bases, with 22 bases sitting between them. This CDR3 spans 18 amino acids. The sample originates from a study of cytomegalovirus exposure and HLA in healthy donors. Primers for the PCR totalled 60 Vbeta and 13 Jbeta. TCRdb keeps only in-frame clones here, not all; method: immunoSEQ multiplex PCR. The sample holds over 55,000 clones, 75% to 90% seen once. This TCR was recovered from a young woman in good health and CMV-seropositive. This rearrangement joins TRBV5-4 to TRBJ2-1; D is possibly TRBD2 (7 bases). Sequenced input: PBMCs. The DNA of the CDR3 is TGTGCCAGCAGCTTGGACAGGGCAAGGGAGGGAGCGGCCAATGAGCAGTTCTTC. The encoded protein is CASSLDRAREGAANEQFF.